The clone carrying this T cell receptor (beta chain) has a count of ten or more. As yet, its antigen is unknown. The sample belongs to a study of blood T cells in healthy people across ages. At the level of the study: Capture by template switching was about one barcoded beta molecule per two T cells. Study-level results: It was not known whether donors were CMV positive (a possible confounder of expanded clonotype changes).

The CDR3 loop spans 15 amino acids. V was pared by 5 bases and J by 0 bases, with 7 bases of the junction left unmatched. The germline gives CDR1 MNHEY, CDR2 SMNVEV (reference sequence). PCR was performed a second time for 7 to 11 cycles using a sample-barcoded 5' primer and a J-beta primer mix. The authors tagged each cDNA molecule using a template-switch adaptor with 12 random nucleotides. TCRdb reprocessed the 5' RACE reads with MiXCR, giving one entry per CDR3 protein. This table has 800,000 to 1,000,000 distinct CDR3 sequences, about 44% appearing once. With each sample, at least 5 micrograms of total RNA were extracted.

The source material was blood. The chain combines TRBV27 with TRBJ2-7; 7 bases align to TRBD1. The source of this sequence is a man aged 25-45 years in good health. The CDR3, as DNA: TGTGCCAGCAGTACAAACCGGGACAGCTCCTACGAGCAGTACTTC. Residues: CASSTNRDSSYEQYF.